The 6 T cell receptor beta chains presented below share a single source sample, sequenced in a study of blood T cell repertoires in COVID-19. Assay: immunoSEQ multiplex PCR; the TCRdb copy retains only in-frame clones and omits some. This sample carries 200,000 to 250,000 clones, 75% to 90% of them seen once, and the ten largest clones take approximately 2.6%. The sample comprised peripheral blood. The receptors stem from a woman in her 70s with active or convalescent COVID-19.

The rearrangement links TRBV2 to TRBJ1-1, with unresolved D. V gave up 8 bases and J gave up 1 base, with 14 bases separating them. The CDR3 has 14 amino acids. Looked up from germline, CDR1 is SNHLY and CDR2 is FYNNEI. Here the CDR3 DNA reads TGTGCCAGCGGGAGGCTAGGTAAGAACACTGAAGCTTTCTTT. It translates to CASGRLGKNTEAFF.

The chain recombines TRBV30 with TRBJ1-2, with D unresolved. This CDR3 comprises 13 residues. Trimming removed 5 bases from V and 6 bases from J, with 16 bases in between. The germline V gene encodes CDR1 GTSNPN and CDR2 SVGIG (reference sequence). DNA for the CDR3: TGTGCCTGGTCCCCTTCGGGGATACATGGCTACACCTTC. As protein: CAWSPSGIHGYTF.

The chain is built from TRBV28 and TRBJ1-3, with a possible D match to TRBD1 (5 bases). The CDR3 extends over 14 amino acids. Trimming pared 8 bases from V and 0 bases from J, leaving 11 bases between. Germline CDR1 and CDR2: MDHEN and SYDVKM. The CDR3 nucleotides read TGTGCCAGCCAGGACAACCTCTCTGGAAACACCATATATTTT. Protein sequence: CASQDNLSGNTIYF.

The chain is built from TRBV28 and TRBJ2-6, with D unresolved. Trimming stripped 7 bases from V and 2 bases from J, with 15 bases between. The germline V gene has CDR1 MDHEN and CDR2 SYDVKM. The CDR3 spans 16 residues. The CDR3 DNA is TGTGCCAGCATCCGTGGAGATGAAACTGGGGCCAACGTCCTGACTTTC. It specifies CASIRGDETGANVLTF.

This chain joins TRBV6-1 and TRBJ1-4, with 7 bases aligning to TRBD1. Unmatched junction bases numbered 9, after V lost 3 bases and J lost 8 bases. The CDR3 is made up of 15 amino acids. The germline CDR1 and CDR2 sequences are MNHNS and SASEGT. The CDR3 nucleotides read TGTGCCAGCAGTGAGATACAGGGGATCGGCGAAAAACTGTTTTTT. It codes for CASSEIQGIGEKLFF.

This chain connects TRBV27 to TRBJ1-3; 8 bases agree with TRBD1. Germline-derived CDR1 and CDR2 are MNHEY and SMNVEV (reference sequence). The CDR3 loop spans 16 amino acids. With 1 base clipped from V and 4 bases from J, the junction kept 6 bases outside the gene matches. This chain's CDR3 is CASSLFGTGFGNTIYF. CDR3 coding DNA: TGTGCCAGCAGTTTATTTGGGACAGGATTCGGAAACACCATATATTTT.